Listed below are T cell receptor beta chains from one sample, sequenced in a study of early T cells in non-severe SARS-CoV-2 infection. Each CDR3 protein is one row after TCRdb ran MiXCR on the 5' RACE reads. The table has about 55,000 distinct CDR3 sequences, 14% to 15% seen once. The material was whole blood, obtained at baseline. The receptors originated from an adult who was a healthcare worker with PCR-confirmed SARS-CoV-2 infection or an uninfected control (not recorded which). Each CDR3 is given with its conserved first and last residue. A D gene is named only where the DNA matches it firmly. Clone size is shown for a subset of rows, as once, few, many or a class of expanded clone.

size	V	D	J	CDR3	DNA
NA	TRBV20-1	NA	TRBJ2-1	CSARNIQGYNEQFF	TGCAGTGCTAGAAATATACAGGGTTACAATGAGCAGTTCTTC
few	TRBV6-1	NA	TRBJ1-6	CASRAGLTGSLHF	TGTGCCAGCAGGGCGGGCCTAACGGGCTCCCTCCACTTT
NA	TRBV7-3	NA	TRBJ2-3	CASSVENTDTQYF	TGTGCCAGCAGCGTAGAAAACACAGATACGCAGTATTTT
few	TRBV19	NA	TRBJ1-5	CASSIRTGTSQPQHF	TGTGCCAGTAGTATTAGGACTGGCACGAGTCAGCCCCAGCATTTT
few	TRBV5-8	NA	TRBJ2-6	CASSYYGRTNPSGANVLTF	TGTGCCAGCAGCTATTATGGTCGGACAAACCCCTCTGGGGCCAACGTCCTGACTTTC
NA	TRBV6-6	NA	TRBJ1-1	CASRDGGTEAFF	TGTGCCAGCAGGGATGGGGGCACTGAAGCTTTCTTT
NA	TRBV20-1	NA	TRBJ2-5	CSAARAQETQYF	TGCAGTGCCGCGAGGGCCCAAGAGACCCAGTACTTC
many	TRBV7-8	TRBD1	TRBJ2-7	CASSLNRGYEQYF	TGTGCCAGCAGCTTAAACAGGGGGTACGAGCAGTACTTC
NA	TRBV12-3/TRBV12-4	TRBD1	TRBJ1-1	CASSDIQGQYTEAFF	TGTGCCAGCAGCGACATACAGGGACAGTACACTGAAGCTTTCTTT
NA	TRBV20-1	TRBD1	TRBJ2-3	CSASTPTGSKATDTQYF	TGCAGTGCTAGCACCCCGACAGGGAGCAAAGCCACAGATACGCAGTATTTT
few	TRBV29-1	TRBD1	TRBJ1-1	CSVSGQGVAEAFF	TGCAGCGTTAGCGGACAGGGGGTCGCTGAAGCTTTCTTT
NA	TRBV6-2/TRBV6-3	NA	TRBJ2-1	CASNYGGPSYNEQFF	TGTGCCAGCAACTACGGGGGGCCTTCCTACAATGAGCAGTTCTTC
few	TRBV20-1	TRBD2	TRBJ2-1	CSAPTSGASYNEQFF	TGCAGTGCTCCTACTAGCGGGGCTTCCTACAATGAGCAGTTCTTC
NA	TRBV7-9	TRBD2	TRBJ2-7	CASSFSAGGTYEQYF	TGTGCCAGCAGCTTTTCCGCGGGAGGGACCTACGAGCAGTACTTC
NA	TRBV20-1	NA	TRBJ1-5	CSAREGGTGGNQPQHF	TGCAGTGCTAGAGAGGGAGGGACTGGGGGCAATCAGCCCCAGCATTTT
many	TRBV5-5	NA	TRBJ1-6	CASSLSIASSYNSPLHF	TGTGCCAGCAGCTTGAGTATCGCGAGCTCCTATAATTCACCCCTCCACTTT
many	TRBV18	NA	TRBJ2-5	CASSPGPGQETQYF	TGTGCCAGCTCACCTGGACCTGGGCAAGAGACCCAGTACTTC
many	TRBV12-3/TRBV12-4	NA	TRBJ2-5	CASRTGTQAQYF	TGTGCCAGCAGAACCGGGACACAGGCCCAGTACTTC
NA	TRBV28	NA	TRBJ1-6	CASTQTAGNSPLHF	TGTGCCAGCACCCAGACAGCCGGGAATTCACCCCTCCACTTT